This T cell receptor beta chain was profiled in a study of T cell responses to AZD1222 COVID-19 vaccine. The study, taken as a whole, reports: Donors in the cohort were predominantly white British and more often female, and clonal diversity was possibly underestimated.

Researchers grouped second doses given at about 4 or about 12 weeks into one pool. Produced via immunoSEQ multiplex PCR; TCRdb's table is partial and in-frame only. Of tens of thousands of clones in the sample, 90% are singletons; the top ten hold about two fifths. A word on this clone: Its target is not known.

There are 13 residues in the CDR3. Germline values: CDR1 MGHDK, CDR2 SYGVNS. With 6 bases removed from V and 1 base from J, the gap between germline ends came to 9 bases. This TCR was sampled from an adult who received the AZD1222 COVID-19 vaccine. The V and J genes are TRBV25-1 and TRBJ1-1; the D gene is possibly TRBD1 (6 bases). The sample consisted of peripheral blood, taken 28 days after the second AZD1222 dose. CDR3 DNA sequence: TGTGCCAGCAGCAGGGGAGGGAACACTGAAGCTTTCTTT. This sequence encodes CASSRGGNTEAFF.